This TCR beta chain emerged from a study of T cell responses to AZD1222 COVID-19 vaccine. Notes on the study in general: With two AZD1222 doses given, Spike-specific TCR breadth and depth both rose. Donors were mostly white British, more females; clonal diversity possibly underestimated.

The assay was immunoSEQ multiplex PCR, and TCRdb's table has in-frame clones only and misses some. The sample shows about 96,000 clones, 90% of them seen only once. Germline V gene sequence: CDR1 SGDLS, CDR2 YYNGEE. The CDR3 sequence is 12 residues long. The V gene lost 3 bases and the J gene lost 5 bases, with 6 bases spanning the gap. Points on this clone: The antigen remains unidentified.

The sequencing used peripheral blood, collected on day 0 of AZD1222 vaccination. The TCR comes from an adult in good health. The V gene is TRBV9, the J gene TRBJ2-4; weak D call: TRBD1 (5 bases). The DNA of the CDR3 is TGTGCCAGCAGCGGGGGCGAAAACATTCAGTACTTC. It codes for CASSGGENIQYF.